The text below deals with one T cell receptor beta chain. The antigen is not known. As the template, RNA transcripts were used to amplify TCR beta CDR3 regions. RT-PCR in the first round used HTBI primers; a second-round multiplex PCR followed. From the multiplex PCR reads, TCRdb called clonotypes with MiXCR, one entry per CDR3 protein. Here the sample spans 500,000 to 700,000 distinct CDR3 sequences, approximately 21% being singletons. The data were obtained in a study of Graves' ophthalmopathy and Graves' hyperthyroidism. Overall study: Samples of peripheral blood were obtained at initial diagnosis, prior to treatment of any kind. The study's findings and limits: A roughly 80% specificity and around 89% sensitivity were achieved by a 13-signature model that separated ophthalmopathy from stable hyperthyroidism.

Aged 18 to 65, the patients with hyperthyroidism had under 2 months' duration and were newly diagnosed. A roughly 9.7 ml volume of fresh peripheral blood provided the PBMCs. CDR1 is DFQATT and CDR2 is SNEGSKA in the germline V gene (reference sequence). Trimming left V 8 bases short and J 0 bases short, with 8 bases between. CDR3 length: 11 amino acids. This chain joins TRBV20-1 and TRBJ2-7, with a tentative D call TRBD1 (6 bases). Sequencing was performed on peripheral blood. This receptor was identified in a woman aged 18-29 years with stable Graves' hyperthyroidism. Some clones in this sample may be carry-over from other donors' samples. The CDR3 sequence: CSLGASYEQYF. CDR3 DNA: TGCAGTTTGGGGGCCTCCTACGAGCAGTACTTC.